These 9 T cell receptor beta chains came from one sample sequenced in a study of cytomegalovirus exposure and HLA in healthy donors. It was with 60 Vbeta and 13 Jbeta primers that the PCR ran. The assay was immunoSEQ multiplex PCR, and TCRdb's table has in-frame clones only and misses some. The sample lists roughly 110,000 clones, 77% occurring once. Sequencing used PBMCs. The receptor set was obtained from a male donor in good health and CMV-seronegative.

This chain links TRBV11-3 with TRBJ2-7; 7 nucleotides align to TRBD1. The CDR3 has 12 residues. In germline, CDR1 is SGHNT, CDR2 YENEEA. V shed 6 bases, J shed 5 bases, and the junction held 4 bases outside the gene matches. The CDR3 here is CASSYRGDEQYF. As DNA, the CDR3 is TGTGCCAGCAGTTACAGGGGAGACGAGCAGTACTTC.

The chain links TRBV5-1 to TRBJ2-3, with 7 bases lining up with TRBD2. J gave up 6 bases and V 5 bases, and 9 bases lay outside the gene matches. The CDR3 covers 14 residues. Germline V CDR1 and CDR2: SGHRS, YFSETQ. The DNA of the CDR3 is TGCGCCAGCAGAGAATCAAGCGGGACGGATACGCAGTATTTT. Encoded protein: CASRESSGTDTQYF.

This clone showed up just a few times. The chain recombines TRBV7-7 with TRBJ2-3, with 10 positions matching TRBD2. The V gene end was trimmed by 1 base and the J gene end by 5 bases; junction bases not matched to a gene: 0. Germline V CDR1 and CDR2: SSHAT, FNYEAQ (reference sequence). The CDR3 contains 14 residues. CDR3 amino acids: CASSLGLAGDTQYF. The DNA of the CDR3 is TGTGCCAGCAGCTTAGGACTAGCGGGAGATACGCAGTATTTT.

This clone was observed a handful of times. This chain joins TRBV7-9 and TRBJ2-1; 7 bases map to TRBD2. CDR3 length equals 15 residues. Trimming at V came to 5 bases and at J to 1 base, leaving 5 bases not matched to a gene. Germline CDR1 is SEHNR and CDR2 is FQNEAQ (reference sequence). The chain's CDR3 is CASSLWEGSYNEQFF. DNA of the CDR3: TGTGCCAGCAGCCTCTGGGAGGGGTCCTACAATGAGCAGTTCTTC. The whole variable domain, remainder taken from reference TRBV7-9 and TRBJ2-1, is DTGVSQNPRHKITKRGQNVTFRCDPISEHNRLYWYRQTLGQGPEFLTYFQNEAQLEKSRLLSDRFSAERPKGSFSTLEIQRTEQGDSAMYLCASSLWEGSYNEQFFGPGTRLTVL.

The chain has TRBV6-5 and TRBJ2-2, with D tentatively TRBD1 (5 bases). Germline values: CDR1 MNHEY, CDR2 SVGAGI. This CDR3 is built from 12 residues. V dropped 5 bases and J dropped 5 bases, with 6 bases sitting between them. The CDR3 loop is CASSRQTGELFF. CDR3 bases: TGTGCCAGCAGTAGACAGACCGGGGAGCTGTTTTTT.

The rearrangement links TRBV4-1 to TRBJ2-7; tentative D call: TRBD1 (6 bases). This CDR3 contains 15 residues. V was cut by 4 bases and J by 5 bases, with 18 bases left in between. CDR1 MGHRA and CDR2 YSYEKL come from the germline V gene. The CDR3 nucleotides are TGCGCCAGCAGCCTATTGGACAGCTCTCGCAACGAGCAGTACTTC. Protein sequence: CASSLLDSSRNEQYF.

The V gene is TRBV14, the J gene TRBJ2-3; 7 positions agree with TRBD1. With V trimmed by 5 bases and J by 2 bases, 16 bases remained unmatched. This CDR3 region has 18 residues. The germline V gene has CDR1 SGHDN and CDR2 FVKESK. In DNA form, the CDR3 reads TGTGCCAGCAGCTCAGCCTACAGGGGACCATTAACCACAGATACGCAGTATTTT. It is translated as CASSSAYRGPLTTDTQYF.

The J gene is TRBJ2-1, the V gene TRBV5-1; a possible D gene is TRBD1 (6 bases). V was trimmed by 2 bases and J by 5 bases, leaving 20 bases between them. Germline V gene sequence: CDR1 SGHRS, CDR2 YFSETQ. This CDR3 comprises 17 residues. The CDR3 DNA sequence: TGCGCCAGCAGCTTCAGAGGACAGCAGCTTATTAACAATGAGCAGTTCTTC. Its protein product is CASSFRGQQLINNEQFF.

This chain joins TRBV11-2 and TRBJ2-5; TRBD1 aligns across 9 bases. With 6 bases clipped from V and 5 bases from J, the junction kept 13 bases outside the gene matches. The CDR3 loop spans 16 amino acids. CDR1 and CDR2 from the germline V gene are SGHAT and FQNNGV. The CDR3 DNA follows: TGTGCCAGCAGTACCTACCGGGACAGGGTTCGGGAGACCCAGTACTTC. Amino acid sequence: CASSTYRDRVRETQYF.